A single sample is the source of the 21 T cell receptor beta chains below, sequenced in a study of T cell responses to AZD1222 COVID-19 vaccine. The data were produced by immunoSEQ multiplex PCR, yet TCRdb's version contains in-frame clones alone and is incomplete. The data show some 120,000 clones, around 90% seen once. Material: peripheral blood, obtained on day 0 of AZD1222 vaccination. These receptors were taken from an adult in good health.

The chain combines TRBV30 with TRBJ2-1; D possibly corresponds to TRBD1 (5 bases). V was pared by 0 bases and J by 3 bases, with 15 bases between. The CDR3 has 16 residues. Germline CDR1 is GTSNPN and CDR2 is SVGIG (reference sequence). Written as DNA, the CDR3 is TGTGCCTGGAGTGTTTCAGCAGGGCTTGGCTACAATGAGCAGTTCTTC. It specifies CAWSVSAGLGYNEQFF. The whole variable domain, filled in from reference TRBV30 and TRBJ2-1, reads SQTIHQWPATLVQPVGSPLSLECTVEGTSNPNLYWYRQAAGRGLQLLFYSVGIGQISSEVPQNLSASRPQDRQFILSSKKLLLSDSGFYLCAWSVSAGLGYNEQFFGPGTRLTVL.

The J gene is TRBJ1-2, the V gene TRBV2; tentatively, D is TRBD1 (5 bases). This CDR3 has 15 amino acids. The ends were cut back, 6 bases at V and 4 bases at J, with 18 bases in the middle. Germline CDR1 reads SNHLY; CDR2 reads FYNNEI. CDR3 coding DNA: TGTGCCAGCAGACAGGACGGGGCCGGGGGCTATGGCTACACCTTC. This gives the protein CASRQDGAGGYGYTF.

J is TRBJ1-6 and V is TRBV11-2; TRBD1 might be the D (6 bases). V was clipped by 1 base and J by 9 bases, with 10 bases between them. Germline-derived CDR1 and CDR2 are SGHAT and FQNNGV. The length of the CDR3 is 14 residues. CDR3 region: CASSLAGQRSPLHF. Written as DNA, the CDR3 is TGTGCCAGCAGCTTAGCCGGACAGCGTTCACCCCTCCACTTT.

The chain uses TRBV7-2 and TRBJ1-4, with D unresolved. Germline CDR1 and CDR2: SGHTA and FQGNSA. This CDR3 is 15 amino acids long. V gave up 1 base and J gave up 3 bases, with 9 bases separating them. CDR3 bases: TGTGCCAGCAGCTTAGACGGCAGGCCTAATGAAAAACTGTTTTTT. The encoded protein is CASSLDGRPNEKLFF.

The rearrangement links TRBV5-1 to TRBJ1-3; weak D call: TRBD1 (6 bases). The CDR3 consists of 16 residues. The V end lost 4 bases, the J end lost 0 bases, and 14 bases lay between the germline ends. Looked up from germline, CDR1 is SGHRS and CDR2 is YFSETQ. As DNA, the CDR3 is TGCGCCAGCAGCAGGGGGACCGCCGGCTCTGGAAACACCATATATTTT. Translated, it gives CASSRGTAGSGNTIYF.

The gene calls are TRBV2 and TRBJ2-7; D could derive from TRBD1 or TRBD2 (5 bases each). Germline CDR1 is SNHLY and CDR2 is FYNNEI. This CDR3 is 13 amino acids long. Between the trimmed V and J ends, which lost 7 bases and 6 bases, there was a span of 16 bases. The CDR3 sequence: CASTNGVRGEQYF. DNA for the CDR3: TGTGCCAGCACCAACGGGGTGAGGGGCGAGCAGTACTTC. The complete variable domain, with remaining parts taken from reference TRBV2 and TRBJ2-7, reads EPEVTQTPSHQVTQMGQEVILRCVPISNHLYFYWYRQILGQKVEFLVSFYNNEISEKSEIFDDQFSVERPDGSNFTLKIRSTKLEDSAMYFCASTNGVRGEQYFGPGTRLTVT.

The chain recombines TRBV19 with TRBJ2-7; 7 bases fit TRBD1. V lost 8 bases, J lost 0 bases, and 13 bases stayed unmatched. This CDR3 has 16 residues. Germline CDR1 is LNHDA and CDR2 is SQIVND (reference sequence). DNA for the CDR3: TGTGCCAGTGGAGCAGGGGGTCTGCACGCCTCCTACGAGCAGTACTTC. Translation gives CASGAGGLHASYEQYF.

CDR3 sequence reads: CASGGASMNEQFF. The DNA of the CDR3 is TGTGCCAGCGGGGGGGCCAGCATGAATGAGCAGTTCTTC. The chain combines TRBV7-3 with TRBJ2-1, with D maybe TRBD2 (7 bases). Germline CDR1 and CDR2: SGHTA and FQGTGA. The CDR3 is 13 amino acids. With 8 bases removed from V and 7 bases from J, the gap between germline ends came to 15 bases.

CDR3 in DNA: TGTGCCAGCAGTGCGGCAGGCGGGGCCTACACTGAAGCTTTCTTT. It encodes CASSAAGGAYTEAFF. The chain is built from TRBV2 and TRBJ1-1; possible D gene TRBD1, 5 bases. Per the germline V gene, CDR1 is SNHLY and CDR2 is FYNNEI. The CDR3 has 15 amino acids. Trimming shortened V by 4 bases and J by 3 bases, and 15 bases separated the two germline ends.

The V call is TRBV7-7, the J call TRBJ1-6; 9 nucleotides align to TRBD1. The germline V gene has CDR1 SSHAT and CDR2 FNYEAQ (reference sequence). V shed 3 bases, J shed 7 bases, and the junction held 7 bases outside the gene matches. There are 16 residues in the CDR3. The CDR3 loop is CASSFVQGARNSPLHF. The CDR3 region has the DNA TGTGCCAGCAGCTTTGTACAGGGGGCGCGAAATTCACCCCTCCACTTT.

The V and J genes are TRBV28 and TRBJ1-1; D possibly corresponds to TRBD1 (5 bases). CDR1 MDHEN and CDR2 SYDVKM come from the germline V gene. The V and J ends lost 8 bases and 5 bases respectively, with 15 bases between them. This CDR3 spans 13 amino acids. CDR3 DNA sequence: TGTGCCAGCTTCGTTCCAGGGTGGACTGAAGCTTTCTTT. This encodes CASFVPGWTEAFF. The full variable domain, rest sourced from reference TRBV28 and TRBJ1-1, is DVKVTQSSRYLVKRTGEKVFLECVQDMDHENMFWYRQDPGLGLRLIYFSYDVKMKEKGDIPEGYSVSREKKERFSLILESASTNQTSMYLCASFVPGWTEAFFGQGTRLTVV.

The genes are TRBV2 and TRBJ1-5; D is unclear. The CDR3 length is 13 residues. V shed 1 base and J shed 4 bases, with 5 bases lying between them. Germline-derived CDR1 and CDR2 are SNHLY and FYNNEI. In DNA, the CDR3 is TGTGCCAGCAGTGAAGGCGAGAATCAGCCCCAGCATTTT. This encodes CASSEGENQPQHF.

The rearrangement links TRBV30 to TRBJ1-2; maybe TRBD1 (6 bases). The CDR3 totals 14 residues. Germline CDR1 reads GTSNPN; CDR2 reads SVGIG (reference sequence). Between the trimmed V and J ends, which lost 3 bases and 8 bases, there was a span of 19 bases. The CDR3 loop reads CAWRGRGAVVGYTF. In nucleotides, the CDR3 is TGTGCCTGGAGGGGGAGGGGGGCAGTAGTCGGCTACACCTTC.

V gene TRBV14 combines with J gene TRBJ1-1; no firm D call. The V end was cut by 2 bases, the J end by 7 bases, with 17 bases between. This CDR3 has 15 residues. Germline CDR1 is SGHDN and CDR2 is FVKESK. The CDR3 bases are TGTGCCAGCAGCCAATTGATTACCGGGGTCGGTGAAGCTTTCTTT. Translated, it gives CASSQLITGVGEAFF.

The rearrangement joins TRBV13 to TRBJ2-1; D possibly uses TRBD1 or TRBD2 (5 bases each). V dropped 3 bases and J dropped 12 bases, with 15 bases sitting between them. The CDR3 runs 13 residues. Per the germline V gene, CDR1 is PRHDT and CDR2 is FYEKMQ (reference sequence). The CDR3 loop reads CASSLTRGTGQFF. The CDR3 region has the DNA TGTGCCAGCAGCTTGACCCGAGGGACGGGGCAGTTCTTC.

A word on this clone: This specimen includes other DNA sequences encoding the same CDR3. The chain combines TRBV19 with TRBJ1-4; tentative D call: TRBD1 (5 bases). Per germline, CDR1 LNHDA and CDR2 SQIVND (reference sequence). The ends were cut back, 3 bases at V and 7 bases at J, with 12 bases in the middle. The CDR3 runs to 14 residues. Here the CDR3 reads CASSMGQGGEKLFF. The CDR3 DNA sequence: TGTGCCAGTAGTATGGGGCAGGGAGGTGAAAAACTGTTTTTT.

The CDR3 coding sequence is TGTGCCGCAGGCTGGGACTCGAACTCTGGGGCCAACGTCCTGACTTTC. It translates to CAAGWDSNSGANVLTF. This rearrangement joins TRBV19 to TRBJ2-6; maybe TRBD2 (6 bases). Per germline, CDR1 LNHDA and CDR2 SQIVND (reference sequence). The CDR3 extends over 16 amino acids. V gave up 11 bases and J gave up 0 bases, with 17 bases separating them.

The V call is TRBV12-5, the J call TRBJ2-2, with D hard to call. Germline V lookup: CDR1 LGHNT, CDR2 FRNRAP. The V end lost 3 bases, the J end lost 5 bases, and 13 bases lay between the germline ends. This CDR3 has 15 residues. CDR3 DNA sequence: TGTGCTAGTGGTTTCGGCCCCCCCGCAACCGGGGAGCTGTTTTTT. This codes for CASGFGPPATGELFF.

The chain couples TRBV27 to TRBJ1-3; 7 nucleotides line up with TRBD1. The CDR3 covers 15 residues. V lost 5 bases, J lost 3 bases, and 7 bases stayed unmatched. The germline CDR1 and CDR2 sequences are MNHEY and SMNVEV (reference sequence). Written as DNA, the CDR3 is TGTGCCAGCAGTCTGACAGGGTTAGGTGGAAACACCATATATTTT. Its protein product is CASSLTGLGGNTIYF.

This chain links TRBV3-1 (or the pseudogene TRBV3-2) with TRBJ2-3; 7 nucleotides match TRBD1. The length of the CDR3 is 16 residues. Unmatched junction bases numbered 11, after V lost 7 bases and J lost 1 base. Germline V gene data show CDR1 as LGHDT and CDR2 as YNNKEL (reference sequence). The CDR3 sequence: CASNRGNRGGTDTQYF. The CDR3 nucleotides are TGTGCCAGCAACCGGGGAAACAGGGGAGGCACAGATACGCAGTATTTT.

V usage is TRBV30 and J usage is TRBJ2-5; 11 positions agree with TRBD2. Trimming at V came to 3 bases and at J to 2 bases, leaving 5 bases not matched to a gene. CDR3 size: 15 residues. Looked up from germline, CDR1 is GTSNPN and CDR2 is SVGIG (reference sequence). In DNA, the CDR3 is TGTGCCTGGAGCTTTAGCGGGGGGGTACAAGAGACCCAGTACTTC. This codes for CAWSFSGGVQETQYF.